What follows describes a single T cell receptor (beta chain). Its antigen is as yet unknown. The data are from a study of beta chain features in type 1 diabetes. Study observations and caveats: Patients showed naive, central memory and Treg TCRB repertoires that appeared more similar than those of healthy donors.

cDNA synthesis used the whole RNA isolate, giving expressed TCRB sequences. The assay was immunoSEQ multiplex PCR, and TCRdb's table has in-frame clones only and misses some. This table holds over 150,000 clones, about 8.1% found once. The CDR3 length is 15 residues. Unmatched junction bases numbered 9, after V lost 0 bases and J lost 10 bases. Germline V gives CDR1 SGHAT, CDR2 FQDESV (reference sequence). This sequence originates from a man between 18 and 35 years old in good health. The sample comprised central memory CD4+ T cells from blood. The J gene is TRBJ2-1, the V gene TRBV11-1, with 7 bases fitting TRBD2. DNA for the CDR3: TGTGCCAGCAGCTTAGCGTTGAGACTAGCTCGCGAGCAGTTCTTC. As protein: CASSLALRLAREQFF.